This T cell receptor (beta chain) was retrieved from a study of blood T cell repertoires in COVID-19. Across the study: The United States, Italy and Spain supplied acute and convalescent COVID-19 samples. From T cells, B-cell-depleted T cells, or PBMCs came the material, which was cDNA or gDNA.

V lost 6 bases and J 6 bases, leaving 10 bases between the germline ends. The germline CDR1 and CDR2 sequences are SEHNR and FQNEAQ (reference sequence). This CDR3 spans 12 amino acids. Source study methods: For nucleated cells, counts were estimated from reference gene primer amplification. The protocol was immunoSEQ multiplex PCR, while the TCRdb copy is restricted to in-frame clones and leaves out a portion. For V, J and clone size, that table is used; D and trimming come from the DNA. The sample shows over 250,000 clones, approximately 91% of them seen only once. The sequenced sample was peripheral blood. This sequence joins TRBV7-9 and TRBJ2-3; no clear D. The TCR sequence derives from a man aged 50 to 60 with acute or convalescent COVID-19. CDR3 sequence (DNA): TGTGCCAGCAGTTCACCGCGGGATACGCAGTATTTT. Protein product: CASSSPRDTQYF.